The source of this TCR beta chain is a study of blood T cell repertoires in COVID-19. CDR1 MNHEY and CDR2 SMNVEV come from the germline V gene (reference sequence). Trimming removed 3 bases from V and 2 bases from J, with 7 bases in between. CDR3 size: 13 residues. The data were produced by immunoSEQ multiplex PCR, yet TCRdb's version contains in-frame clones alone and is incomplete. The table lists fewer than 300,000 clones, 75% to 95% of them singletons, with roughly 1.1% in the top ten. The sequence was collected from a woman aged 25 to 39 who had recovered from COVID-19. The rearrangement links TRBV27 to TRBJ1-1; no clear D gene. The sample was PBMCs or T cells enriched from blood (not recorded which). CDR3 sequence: CASSFNRNTEAFF. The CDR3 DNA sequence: TGTGCCAGCAGTTTCAACAGAAACACTGAAGCTTTCTTT.